Following are 2 T cell receptor beta chains from one sample sequenced in a study of T cells in Graves' hyperthyroidism and ophthalmopathy. Amplified TCR beta CDR3 regions derived from RNA transcripts. HTBI primers were used for first-round RT-PCR of the TCR CDR3. One entry per CDR3 protein results from TCRdb running MiXCR on the multiplex PCR reads. The table records approximately 570,000 distinct CDR3 sequences, 15% to 20% of them present only once. Sequencing was carried out using blood. These TCRs come from a man in his forties or fifties with Graves' ophthalmopathy.

A word on this clonotype: This sequence may be a read error, since a much larger clone differs from it by one base. The chain uses TRBV7-9 and TRBJ2-3, with 9 bases fitting TRBD1. The CDR3 extends over 15 amino acids. V dropped 2 bases and J dropped 8; count of bases not matched to a gene: 8. CDR1 and CDR2 (germline): SEHNR, FQNEAQ (reference sequence). Written as DNA, the CDR3 is TGTGCCAGCAGCTTACCGGGACAGGGAAGAGGTACGCAGTATTTT. It is translated as CASSLPGQGRGTQYF.

This clonotype has at least ten counts. The chain is built from TRBV5-1 and TRBJ2-4, with D perhaps matching TRBD1 (6 bases). CDR3 length equals 13 residues. Germline CDR1 SGHRS, CDR2 YFSETQ. Trimming took off 3 bases at V and 6 bases at J, with 10 bases between the two ends. The CDR3 reads CASSSDSGNIQYF. The CDR3 DNA follows: TGCGCCAGCAGCTCGGACAGTGGAAACATTCAGTACTTC.